The entry below describes one TCR beta chain. Repertoires were generated with immunoSEQ multiplex PCR, while TCRdb's copy carries only in-frame clones and drops some. Among around 20,000 clones listed, 70% to 90% were seen once. The data were taken from a study of blood T cell dynamics during melanoma immunotherapy. V was clipped by 1 base and J by 3 bases; unmatched bases: 5. Germline loops: CDR1 MGHRA, CDR2 YSYEKL. The CDR3 covers 16 residues. Time point specified: week 3, after first cycle of checkpoint inhibitor. Sampling occurred pretreatment (T0) and at week 3 (W3), after cycle one of checkpoint blockade.

The receptor was derived from a human donor with melanoma. The sequenced sample was blood, obtained from a patient treated with checkpoint blockade. The gene calls are TRBV4-1 and TRBJ2-2; 7 bases agree with TRBD2. This chain's CDR3 is CASSQAAGRDTGELFF. The CDR3 coding sequence is TGCGCCAGCAGCCAAGCGGCAGGGAGGGACACCGGGGAGCTGTTTTTT.